This TCR beta chain appears in the sequencing data of a study of T-cell memory formation after mild COVID-19. Study-wide points: The study found contracting CD4+ clones mainly in CM and EM and contracting CD8+ clones in EMRA.

cDNA libraries for TCR alpha and TCR beta, carrying sample barcodes and UMIs, came from 5'RACE with constant-segment primers. TCRdb re-analysed the 5' RACE reads in MiXCR, keeping a single row per CDR3 protein. The table lists 300,000 to 400,000 distinct CDR3 sequences, approximately 15% of them singletons. In this sample, this clonotype turned up a few times. The antigen is not known. V was clipped by 2 bases and J by 1 base, with 9 bases between them. This CDR3 contains 15 residues. In germline, CDR1 is SGHTA, CDR2 FQGNSA. Sequencing was done on a sample of PBMCs or a T cell subset sorted from them (not recorded which). The rearrangement uses TRBV7-2 and TRBJ1-5; D is ambiguous. This sequence originates from a man between 18 and 35 years old who had mild COVID-19 (a few samples of this study predate the infection). Cell type and time point are not known. CDR3 sequence reads: CASSLRPRSNQPQHF. CDR3 in DNA: TGTGCCAGCAGCTTAAGGCCCCGGAGCAATCAGCCCCAGCATTTT.